A selection of T cell receptor beta chains follows, all from one sample in a study of blood T cell repertoires in COVID-19. The repertoire was sequenced with immunoSEQ multiplex PCR; TCRdb's copy has only in-frame clones and lacks some. Among under 200,000 clones, 90% to 95% were seen once, and the ten largest hold 0.53%. Sequencing was carried out using peripheral blood. These receptors all stem from a middle-aged man with acute or convalescent COVID-19. Both conserved end residues are trimmed from each CDR3.

cdr3_aa j_call v_call cdr3_length
ASSEPAGGTDTQY TRBJ2-3 TRBV6-1 13
ASSAGATNTGELF TRBJ2-2 TRBV7-2 13
ASSVDDVAETQY TRBJ2-5 TRBV9 12
ASSPRPYSSNYGYT TRBJ1-2 TRBV4-1 14
ASSTKGGNQPQH TRBJ1-5 TRBV5-8 12
ASSYPYEQY TRBJ2-7 TRBV28 9
ASSASGSGFSGELF TRBJ2-2 TRBV19 14
ATSRLYTGTGSYEQY TRBJ2-7 TRBV15 15
ASSPPPTGGVNQPQH TRBJ1-5 TRBV19 15
ASSPSSIGYQETQY TRBJ2-5 TRBV4-2 14
SGGAGYGEQF TRBJ2-1 TRBV29-1 10
ASSQEGDFPSGANVLT TRBJ2-6 TRBV4-2 16
ASTPGGTDTQY TRBJ2-3 TRBV7-3 11